These T cell receptor beta chains were read from a single sample in a study of blood T cells in healthy people across ages. Each CDR3 protein is one row after TCRdb ran MiXCR on the 5' RACE reads. Of 550,000 to 750,000 distinct CDR3 sequences listed, around 21% are singletons. The sequencing input was blood. These receptors all stem from a man aged 65 to 79 in good health. Each CDR3 is given with its conserved first and last residue. A D gene is named only where the DNA matches it firmly. Clone size is shown for a subset of rows, as once, few, many or a class of expanded clone.

V	size	D	J	CDR3	DNA
TRBV29-1	few	TRBD2	TRBJ2-2	CSVDTASGNTGELFF	TGCAGCGTTGATACGGCTAGCGGTAACACCGGGGAGCTGTTTTTT
TRBV12-3/TRBV12-4	-	-	TRBJ1-3	CASSIPPRLAGNTIYF	TGTGCCAGCAGTATCCCGCCCCGGCTCGCGGGAAACACCATATATTTT
TRBV9	-	-	TRBJ2-5	CASSVAQGGRETQYF	TGTGCCAGCAGCGTAGCGCAGGGTGGGAGGGAGACCCAGTACTTC
TRBV18	many	TRBD1	TRBJ2-1	CASSPRQGSSYNEQFF	TGTGCCAGCTCACCCCGACAGGGTAGCTCCTACAATGAGCAGTTCTTC
TRBV29-1	many	-	TRBJ2-3	CSDQVDTQYF	TGCAGCGACCAGGTAGATACGCAGTATTTT
TRBV20-1	-	-	TRBJ2-2	CSARGVTGELFF	TGCAGTGCTAGAGGAGTCACCGGGGAGCTGTTTTTT
TRBV10-3	-	TRBD2	TRBJ2-3	CASLPSGPTDTQYF	TGTGCCTCCTTGCCTAGCGGTCCGACAGATACGCAGTATTTT
TRBV5-1	many	-	TRBJ2-5	CASSSGPTAAETQYF	TGCGCCAGCAGCTCTGGGCCCACGGCGGCAGAGACCCAGTACTTC
TRBV9	many	-	TRBJ2-1	CASSVERSSYNEQFF	TGTGCCAGCAGCGTAGAGAGGTCCTCCTACAATGAGCAGTTCTTC
TRBV15	few	-	TRBJ2-1	CATSRDQSGYEQFF	TGTGCCACCAGCAGAGACCAAAGTGGATACGAGCAGTTCTTC
TRBV27	-	-	TRBJ2-2	CASSLKGHRRNANTGELFF	TGTGCCAGCAGCCTCAAAGGACACAGGCGGAATGCGAACACCGGGGAGCTGTTTTTT
TRBV20-1	many	TRBD1	TRBJ2-4	CSAPGTAKNIQYF	TGCAGTGCGCCCGGGACAGCAAAAAACATTCAGTACTTC
TRBV7-2	few	TRBD1	TRBJ2-3	CASSFFRDSYTDTQYF	TGTGCCAGCAGCTTCTTCCGGGACAGTTACACAGATACGCAGTATTTT
TRBV6-2/TRBV6-3	-	TRBD1	TRBJ2-4	CASSRGGVMTKNIQYF	TGTGCCAGCAGTAGAGGGGGCGTGATGACCAAAAACATTCAGTACTTC
TRBV7-8	many	TRBD1	TRBJ1-2	CASSLDRGLGYTF	TGTGCCAGCAGCTTAGACAGGGGGCTCGGCTACACCTTC
TRBV7-9	-	-	TRBJ2-7	CASGAGAGIYEQYF	TGTGCCAGCGGAGCCGGGGCAGGGATCTACGAGCAGTACTTC
TRBV20-1	few	TRBD1	TRBJ1-4	CSASGQGEKLFF	TGCAGTGCATCGGGACAGGGGGAAAAACTGTTTTTT
TRBV12-3/TRBV12-4	-	TRBD2	TRBJ2-5	CASTAAVGLAGAETQYF	TGTGCCAGCACTGCGGCCGTTGGACTAGCGGGAGCAGAGACCCAGTACTTC
TRBV20-1	few	-	TRBJ1-5	CSALSSNQPQHF	TGCAGTGCTTTGTCTAGCAATCAGCCCCAGCATTTT
TRBV15	few	TRBD2	TRBJ2-1	CATSRTGGRYNEQFF	TGTGCCACCAGCAGGACGGGAGGAAGGTACAATGAGCAGTTCTTC
TRBV28	once	-	TRBJ1-3	CASSPKAQSGNTIYF	TGTGCCAGCAGTCCTAAGGCCCAGTCTGGAAACACCATATATTTT
TRBV7-2	few	TRBD2	TRBJ2-1	CASSSWGLAGGFSYNEQFF	TGTGCCAGCAGCTCCTGGGGGCTAGCGGGAGGCTTCTCCTACAATGAGCAGTTCTTC
TRBV27	few	-	TRBJ2-1	CASSSRETQHF	TGTGCCAGCAGCTCACGGGAGACCCAGCACTTC
TRBV4-1	many	-	TRBJ2-2	CASSPGTNTGELFF	TGCGCCAGCAGTCCCGGGACCAACACCGGGGAGCTGTTTTTT
TRBV29-1	-	-	TRBJ1-1	CSVTPGHLNTEAFF	TGCAGCGTTACACCGGGACATTTGAACACTGAAGCTTTCTTT
TRBV24-1	many	TRBD2	TRBJ2-1	CATALGGSNEQFF	TGTGCCACCGCCTTGGGCGGGAGCAATGAGCAGTTCTTC
TRBV11-2	-	TRBD1	TRBJ2-7	CASRRDRGFYEQYF	TGTGCCAGCAGACGTGACAGGGGGTTCTACGAGCAGTACTTC
TRBV2	-	-	TRBJ2-1	CASSVEESIVGNEQFF	TGTGCCAGCAGTGTAGAGGAGTCTATTGTAGGGAATGAGCAGTTCTTC
TRBV20-1	-	TRBD1	TRBJ1-1	CSAPIGAGGLDTEAFF	TGCAGTGCTCCGATAGGGGCAGGGGGCCTCGACACTGAAGCTTTCTTT
TRBV9	few	TRBD2	TRBJ2-1	CASSVATGTSGSKVNEQFF	TGTGCCAGCAGCGTAGCTACCGGGACTAGCGGGAGTAAAGTTAATGAGCAGTTCTTC
TRBV7-9	-	TRBD2	TRBJ2-1	CASSSLSGRGPNEQFF	TGTGCCAGCAGCTCACTCAGCGGGAGGGGTCCCAATGAGCAGTTCTTC
TRBV3-1	-	TRBD1	TRBJ1-2	CASGTGGGYTF	TGTGCCTCAGGGACAGGGGGAGGCTACACCTTC
TRBV5-1	few	TRBD2	TRBJ2-3	CASSLDGTGGRASTDTQYF	TGCGCCAGCAGCTTGGATGGGACTGGCGGGAGGGCTAGCACAGATACGCAGTATTTT
TRBV18	few	-	TRBJ1-2	CASSPRDNTHGYTF	TGTGCCAGCTCACCACGGGACAACACCCATGGCTACACCTTC
TRBV20-1	-	-	TRBJ2-1	CSARGRKTYNEQFF	TGCAGTGCTAGAGGGCGGAAGACCTACAATGAGCAGTTCTTC
TRBV28	many	-	TRBJ1-2	CASSYLDRTLNYGYTF	TGTGCCAGCAGTTATCTCGACAGGACTCTTAACTATGGCTACACCTTC
TRBV6-6	-	TRBD1	TRBJ2-5	CASSYHTTGAETQYF	TGTGCCAGCAGTTACCATACGACAGGGGCCGAGACCCAGTACTTC
TRBV7-2	-	TRBD1	TRBJ2-1	CASSLGRDRLYNEQFF	TGTGCCAGCAGCTTAGGACGGGACAGACTTTACAATGAGCAGTTCTTC
TRBV4-1	-	TRBD2	TRBJ2-7	CASSQGTLREGHEQYF	TGCGCCAGCAGCCAAGGCACCCTTCGGGAGGGCCACGAGCAGTACTTC
TRBV7-2	-	-	TRBJ1-1	CASSPGDRNTEAFF	TGTGCCAGCAGCCCCGGAGACAGAAACACTGAAGCTTTCTTT
TRBV24-1	-	TRBD2	TRBJ2-1	CATSDSVSGRVYEQFF	TGTGCCACCAGTGATTCGGTTAGCGGGAGGGTCTATGAGCAGTTCTTC
TRBV5-1	many	-	TRBJ2-1	CASSLGDYNEQFF	TGTGCTAGCAGCTTGGGAGATTACAATGAGCAGTTCTTC
TRBV7-2	few	TRBD1	TRBJ2-2	CASSLRTGDTGELFF	TGTGCCAGCAGCCTCCGGACAGGGGACACCGGGGAGCTGTTTTTT
TRBV28	-	-	TRBJ2-5	CASSTQVWAETQYF	TGTGCCAGCAGTACTCAGGTTTGGGCGGAGACCCAGTACTTC
TRBV4-3	-	-	TRBJ2-1	CVSSQDMAQQGMGNEQFF	TGCGTCAGCAGCCAAGATATGGCCCAACAGGGCATGGGGAATGAGCAGTTCTTC
TRBV27	few	-	TRBJ1-6	CASSRVGDNSPLHF	TGTGCCAGCAGCAGAGTTGGGGATAATTCACCCCTCCACTTT
TRBV9	many	-	TRBJ1-4	CASSPKDGRWEKLFF	TGTGCCAGCAGCCCTAAGGACGGCCGTTGGGAAAAACTGTTTTTT
TRBV7-9	once	TRBD2	TRBJ2-1	CASSLPLAGGYNEQFF	TGTGCCAGCAGCTTACCTCTAGCGGGGGGCTACAATGAGCAGTTCTTC
TRBV20-1	many	-	TRBJ2-4	CSARSGVANIQYF	TGCAGTGCTAGGTCAGGGGTTGCGAACATTCAGTACTTC
TRBV11-2	few	-	TRBJ1-6	CASSLAGEGSPLHF	TGTGCCAGCAGCTTAGCAGGGGAAGGTTCACCCCTCCACTTT
TRBV18	-	-	TRBJ2-5	CASSQNAQETQYF	TGTGCCAGCTCTCAAAACGCTCAAGAGACCCAGTACTTC
TRBV5-1	-	TRBD1	TRBJ2-3	CASSRRQGVDTDTQYF	TGCGCCAGCAGCAGACGACAGGGAGTGGACACAGATACGCAGTATTTT
TRBV5-1	few	TRBD2	TRBJ2-4	CASSFSGSDIQYF	TGCGCCAGCAGCTTTAGCGGGAGCGACATTCAGTACTTC
TRBV29-1	-	-	TRBJ2-2	CSVDTGLQGTGELFF	TGCAGCGTTGATACAGGGTTACAAGGCACCGGGGAGCTGTTTTTT
TRBV18	few	-	TRBJ1-2	CASSPPSNFGYGYTF	TGTGCCAGCTCACCCCCGAGCAATTTTGGTTATGGCTACACCTTC